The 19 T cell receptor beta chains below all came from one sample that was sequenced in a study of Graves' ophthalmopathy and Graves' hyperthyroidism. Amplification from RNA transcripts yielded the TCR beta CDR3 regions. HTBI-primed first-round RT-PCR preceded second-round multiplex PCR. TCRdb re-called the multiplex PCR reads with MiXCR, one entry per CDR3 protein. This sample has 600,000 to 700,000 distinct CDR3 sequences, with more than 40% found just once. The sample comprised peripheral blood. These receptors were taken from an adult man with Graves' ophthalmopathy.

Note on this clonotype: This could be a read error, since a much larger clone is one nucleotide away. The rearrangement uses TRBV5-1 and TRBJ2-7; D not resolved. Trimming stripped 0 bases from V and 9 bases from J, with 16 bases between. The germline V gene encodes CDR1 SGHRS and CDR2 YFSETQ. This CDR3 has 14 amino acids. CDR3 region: CASSLGHSANGQYF. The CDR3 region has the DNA TGCGCCAGCAGCTTGGGGCACAGTGCCAACGGGCAGTACTTC.

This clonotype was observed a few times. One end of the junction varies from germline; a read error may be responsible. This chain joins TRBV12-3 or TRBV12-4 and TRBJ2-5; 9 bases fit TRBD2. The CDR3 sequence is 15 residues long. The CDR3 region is CASRLGLAIQETQYF. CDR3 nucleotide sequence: TGTGCCAGCAGATTAGGACTAGCGATACAAGAGACCCAGTACTTC.

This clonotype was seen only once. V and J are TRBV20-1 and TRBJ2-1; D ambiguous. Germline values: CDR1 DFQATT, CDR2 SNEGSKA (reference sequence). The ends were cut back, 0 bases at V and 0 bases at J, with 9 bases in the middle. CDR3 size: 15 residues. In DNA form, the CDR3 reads TGCAGTGCTAGAGAACTGGGAAGCTCCTACAATGAGCAGTTCTTC. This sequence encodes CSARELGSSYNEQFF.

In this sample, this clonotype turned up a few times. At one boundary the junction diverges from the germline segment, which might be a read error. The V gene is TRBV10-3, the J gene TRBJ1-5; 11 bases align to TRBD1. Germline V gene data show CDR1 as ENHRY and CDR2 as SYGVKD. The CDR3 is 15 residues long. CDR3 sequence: CASSEMDRGQQPQHF. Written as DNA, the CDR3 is TGTGCCAGCAGTGAGATGGACAGGGGGCAACAGCCCCAGCATTTT.

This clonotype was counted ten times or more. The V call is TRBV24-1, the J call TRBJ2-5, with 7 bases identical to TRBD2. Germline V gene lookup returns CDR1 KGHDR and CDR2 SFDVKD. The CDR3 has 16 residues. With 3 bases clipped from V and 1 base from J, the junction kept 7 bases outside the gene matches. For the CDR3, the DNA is TGTGCCACCAGTGATCCTAGCGGCAAAGCCCAAGAGACCCAGTACTTC. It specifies CATSDPSGKAQETQYF.

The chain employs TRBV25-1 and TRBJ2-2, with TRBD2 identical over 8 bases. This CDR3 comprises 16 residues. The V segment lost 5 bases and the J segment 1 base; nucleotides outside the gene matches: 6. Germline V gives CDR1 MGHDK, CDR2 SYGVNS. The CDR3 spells CASSYLAGGNTGELFF. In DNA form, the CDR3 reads TGTGCCAGCAGTTACCTGGCGGGGGGGAACACCGGGGAGCTGTTTTTT.

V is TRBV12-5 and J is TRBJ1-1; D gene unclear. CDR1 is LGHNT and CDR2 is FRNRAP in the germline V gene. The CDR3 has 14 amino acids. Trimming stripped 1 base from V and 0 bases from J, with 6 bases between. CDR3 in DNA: TGTGCTAGTGGTTTGGGCCTGCTGAACACTGAAGCTTTCTTT. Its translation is CASGLGLLNTEAFF. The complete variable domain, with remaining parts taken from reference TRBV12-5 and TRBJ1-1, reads DARVTQTPRHKVTEMGQEVTMRCQPILGHNTVFWYRQTMMQGLELLAYFRNRAPLDDSGMPKDRFSAEMPDATLATLKIQPSEPRDSAVYFCASGLGLLNTEAFFGQGTRLTVV.

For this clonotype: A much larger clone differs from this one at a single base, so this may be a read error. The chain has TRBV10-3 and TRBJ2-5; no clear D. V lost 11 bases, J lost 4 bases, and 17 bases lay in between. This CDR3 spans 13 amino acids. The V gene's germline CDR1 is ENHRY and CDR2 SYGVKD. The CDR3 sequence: CAGSEPNLETQYF. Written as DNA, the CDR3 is TGTGCCGGCAGTGAGCCTAACCTAGAGACCCAGTACTTC.

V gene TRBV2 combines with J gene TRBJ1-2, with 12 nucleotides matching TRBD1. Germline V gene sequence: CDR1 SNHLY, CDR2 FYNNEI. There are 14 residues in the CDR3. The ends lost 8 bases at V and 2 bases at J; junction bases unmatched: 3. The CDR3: CASWGQGANYGYTF. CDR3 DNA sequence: TGTGCCAGCTGGGGACAGGGGGCGAACTATGGCTACACCTTC.

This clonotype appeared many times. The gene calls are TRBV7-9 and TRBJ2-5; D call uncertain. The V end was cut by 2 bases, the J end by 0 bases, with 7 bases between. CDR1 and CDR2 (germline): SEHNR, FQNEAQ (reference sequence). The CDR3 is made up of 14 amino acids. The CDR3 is CASSLQRNQETQYF. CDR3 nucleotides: TGTGCCAGCAGCTTACAACGGAACCAAGAGACCCAGTACTTC.

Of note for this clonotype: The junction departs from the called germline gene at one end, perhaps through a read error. As DNA, the CDR3 is TGTGCCAGCAGCCAAGATCCCCCGGGAGATCAGCCCCAGCATTTT. Protein: CASSQDPPGDQPQHF. This sequence joins TRBV4-1 and TRBJ1-5; D is ambiguous. Per germline, CDR1 MGHRA and CDR2 YSYEKL. CDR3 size: 15 residues.

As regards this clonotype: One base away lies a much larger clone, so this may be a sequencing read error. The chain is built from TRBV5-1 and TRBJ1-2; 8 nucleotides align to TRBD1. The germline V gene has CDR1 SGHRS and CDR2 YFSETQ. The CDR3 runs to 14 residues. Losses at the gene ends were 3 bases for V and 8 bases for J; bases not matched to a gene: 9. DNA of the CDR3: TGCGCCAGCAGCTCGAGACAGGGGATAGGAGGCTACACCTTC. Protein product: CASSSRQGIGGYTF.

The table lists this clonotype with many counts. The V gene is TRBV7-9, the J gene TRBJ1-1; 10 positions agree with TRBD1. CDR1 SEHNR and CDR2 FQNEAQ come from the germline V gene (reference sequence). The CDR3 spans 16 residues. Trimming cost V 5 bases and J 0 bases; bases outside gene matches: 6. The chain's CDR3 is CASSARDRGMNTEAFF. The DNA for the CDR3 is TGTGCCAGCAGCGCACGGGACAGGGGCATGAACACTGAAGCTTTCTTT.

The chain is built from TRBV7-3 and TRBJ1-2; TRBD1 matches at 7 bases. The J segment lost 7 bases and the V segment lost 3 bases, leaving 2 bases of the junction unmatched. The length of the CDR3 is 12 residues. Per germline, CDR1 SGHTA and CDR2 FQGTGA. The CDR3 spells CASSLTGIGYTF. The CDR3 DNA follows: TGTGCCAGCAGCTTGACAGGGATTGGCTACACCTTC.

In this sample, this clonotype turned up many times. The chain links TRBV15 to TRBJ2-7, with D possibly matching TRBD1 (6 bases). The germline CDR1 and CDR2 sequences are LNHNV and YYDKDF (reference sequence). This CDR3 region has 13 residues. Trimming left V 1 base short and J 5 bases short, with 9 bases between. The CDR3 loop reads CATSRAQGNEQYF. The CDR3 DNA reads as TGTGCCACCAGCAGAGCACAGGGTAACGAGCAGTACTTC.

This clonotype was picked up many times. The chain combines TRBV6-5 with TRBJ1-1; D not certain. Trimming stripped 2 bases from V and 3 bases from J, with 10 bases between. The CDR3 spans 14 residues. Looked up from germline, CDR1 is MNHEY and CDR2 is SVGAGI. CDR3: CASSYQRGDTEAFF. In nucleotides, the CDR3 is TGTGCCAGCAGTTACCAACGGGGTGACACTGAAGCTTTCTTT.

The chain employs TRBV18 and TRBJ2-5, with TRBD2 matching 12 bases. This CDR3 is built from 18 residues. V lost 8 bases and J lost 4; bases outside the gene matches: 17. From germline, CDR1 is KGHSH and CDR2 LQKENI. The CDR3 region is CASSLRTSGADVRETQYF. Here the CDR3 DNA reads TGTGCCAGCAGCCTGAGGACTAGCGGGGCGGACGTGAGAGAGACCCAGTACTTC.

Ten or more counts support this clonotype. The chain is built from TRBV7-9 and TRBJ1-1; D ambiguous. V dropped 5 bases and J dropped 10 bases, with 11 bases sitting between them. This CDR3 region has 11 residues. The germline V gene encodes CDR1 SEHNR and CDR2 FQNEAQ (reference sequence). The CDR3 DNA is TGTGCCAGCAGCGTCGGACCACTAGCTTTCTTT. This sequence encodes CASSVGPLAFF. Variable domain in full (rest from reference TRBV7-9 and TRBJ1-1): DTGVSQNPRHKITKRGQNVTFRCDPISEHNRLYWYRQTLGQGPEFLTYFQNEAQLEKSRLLSDRFSAERPKGSFSTLEIQRTEQGDSAMYLCASSVGPLAFFGQGTRLTVV.

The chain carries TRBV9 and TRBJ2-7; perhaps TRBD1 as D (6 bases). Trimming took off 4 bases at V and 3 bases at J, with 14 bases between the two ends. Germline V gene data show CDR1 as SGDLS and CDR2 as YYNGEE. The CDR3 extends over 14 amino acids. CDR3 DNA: TGTGCCAGCAGCCAATCTTCAGGGGACTACGAGCAGTACTTC. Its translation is CASSQSSGDYEQYF. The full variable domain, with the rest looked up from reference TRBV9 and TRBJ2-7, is DSGVTQTPKHLITATGQRVTLRCSPRSGDLSVYWYQQSLDQGLQFLIQYYNGEERAKGNILERFSAQQFPDLHSELNLSSLELGDSALYFCASSQSSGDYEQYFGPGTRLTVT.